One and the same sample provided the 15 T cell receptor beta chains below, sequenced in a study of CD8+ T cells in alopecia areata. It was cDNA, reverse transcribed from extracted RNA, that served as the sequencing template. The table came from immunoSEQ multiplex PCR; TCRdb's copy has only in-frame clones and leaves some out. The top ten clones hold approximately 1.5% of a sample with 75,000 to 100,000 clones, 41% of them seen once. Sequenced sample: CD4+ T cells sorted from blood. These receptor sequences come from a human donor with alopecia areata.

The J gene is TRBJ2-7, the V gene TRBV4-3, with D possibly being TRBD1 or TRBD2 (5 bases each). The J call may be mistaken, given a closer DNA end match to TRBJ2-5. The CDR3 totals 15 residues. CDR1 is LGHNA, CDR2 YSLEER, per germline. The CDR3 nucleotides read TGCGCCAGCAGCCGTCGGACATCAGCGGAAGAGACCCAGTACTTC. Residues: CASSRRTSAEETQYF.

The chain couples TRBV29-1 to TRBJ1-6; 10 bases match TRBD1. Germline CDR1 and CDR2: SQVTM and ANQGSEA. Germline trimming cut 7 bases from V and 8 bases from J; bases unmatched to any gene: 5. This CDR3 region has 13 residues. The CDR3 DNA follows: TGCAGCGCCTCGACAGGGGGCGATTCACCCCTCCACTTT. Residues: CSASTGGDSPLHF.

The CDR3: CASKQIRALNSPLHF. CDR3 coding DNA: TGTGCCAGCAAACAGATCCGGGCGCTTAATTCACCCCTCCACTTT. The V and J genes are TRBV6-5 and TRBJ1-6; no clear D. Deletions cut 7 bases from V and 6 bases from J, with 16 bases between. Germline lookup yields CDR1 MNHEY and CDR2 SVGAGI. This CDR3 has 15 amino acids.

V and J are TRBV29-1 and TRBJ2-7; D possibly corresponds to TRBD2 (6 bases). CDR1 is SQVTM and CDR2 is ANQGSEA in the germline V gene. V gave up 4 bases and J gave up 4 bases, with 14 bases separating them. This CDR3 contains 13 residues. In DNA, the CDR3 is TGCAGCGTTGTCCGATTGGGGAGGTACGAGCAGTACTTC. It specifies CSVVRLGRYEQYF.

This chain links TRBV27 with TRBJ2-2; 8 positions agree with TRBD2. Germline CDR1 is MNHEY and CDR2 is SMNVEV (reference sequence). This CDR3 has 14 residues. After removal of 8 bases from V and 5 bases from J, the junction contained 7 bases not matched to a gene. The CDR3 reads CASSVKRETGELFF. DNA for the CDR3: TGTGCCAGCTCGGTTAAGCGGGAGACCGGGGAGCTGTTTTTT.

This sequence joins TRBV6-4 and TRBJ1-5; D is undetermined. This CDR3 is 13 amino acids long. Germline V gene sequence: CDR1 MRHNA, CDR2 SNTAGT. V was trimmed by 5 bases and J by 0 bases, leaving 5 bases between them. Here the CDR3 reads CASSPFSNQPQHF. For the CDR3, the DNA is TGTGCCAGCAGTCCGTTTAGCAATCAGCCCCAGCATTTT.

The CDR3 loop reads CAWTSRGGFETQYF. The CDR3 region has the DNA TGTGCCTGGACTAGTCGCGGGGGATTCGAGACCCAGTACTTC. This chain links TRBV30 with TRBJ2-5; 7 nucleotides match TRBD2. After removal of 4 bases from V and 5 bases from J, the junction contained 10 bases not matched to a gene. The CDR3 sequence is 14 residues long. The germline V gene encodes CDR1 GTSNPN and CDR2 SVGIG (reference sequence).

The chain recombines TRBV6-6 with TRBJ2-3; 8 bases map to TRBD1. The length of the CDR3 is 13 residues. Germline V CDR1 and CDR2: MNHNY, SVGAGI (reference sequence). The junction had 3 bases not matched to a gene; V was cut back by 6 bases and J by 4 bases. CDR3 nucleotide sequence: TGTGCCAGCAGGGACAGGGTACCAGATACGCAGTATTTT. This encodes CASRDRVPDTQYF.

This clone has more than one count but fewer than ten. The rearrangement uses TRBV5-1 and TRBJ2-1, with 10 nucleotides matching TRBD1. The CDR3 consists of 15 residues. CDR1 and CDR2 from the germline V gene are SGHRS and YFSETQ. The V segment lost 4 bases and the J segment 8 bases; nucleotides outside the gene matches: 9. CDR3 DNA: TGCGCCAGCAGCAACCGGGACAGGGGTTTCTATGAGCAGTTCTTC. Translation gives CASSNRDRGFYEQFF.

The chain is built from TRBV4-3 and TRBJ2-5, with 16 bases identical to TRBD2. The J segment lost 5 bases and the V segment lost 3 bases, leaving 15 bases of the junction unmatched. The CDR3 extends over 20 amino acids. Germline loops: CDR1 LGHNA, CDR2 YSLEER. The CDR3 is CASSHGSGLAGGNSAETQYF. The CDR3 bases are TGCGCCAGCAGCCATGGGTCGGGACTAGCGGGGGGGAATTCCGCGGAGACCCAGTACTTC.

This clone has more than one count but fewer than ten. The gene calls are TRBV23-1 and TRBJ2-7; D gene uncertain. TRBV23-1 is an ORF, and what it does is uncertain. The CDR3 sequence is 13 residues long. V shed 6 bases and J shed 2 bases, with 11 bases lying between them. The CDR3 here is CASRARRPYEQYF. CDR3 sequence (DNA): TGCGCCAGCAGGGCCCGAAGACCCTACGAGCAGTACTTC.

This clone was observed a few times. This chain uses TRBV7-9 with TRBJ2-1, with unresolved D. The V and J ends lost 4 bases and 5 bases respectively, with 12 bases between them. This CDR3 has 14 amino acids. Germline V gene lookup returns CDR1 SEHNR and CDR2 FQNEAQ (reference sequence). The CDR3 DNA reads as TGTGCCAGCAGCTCGAGCGACGTAAACAATGAGCAGTTCTTC. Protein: CASSSSDVNNEQFF.

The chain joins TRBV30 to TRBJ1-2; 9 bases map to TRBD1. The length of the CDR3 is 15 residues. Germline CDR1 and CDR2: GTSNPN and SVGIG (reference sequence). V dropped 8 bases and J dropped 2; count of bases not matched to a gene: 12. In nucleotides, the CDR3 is TGTGCCAGTCCGGGACAGGGACTAGGGAACTATGGCTACACCTTC. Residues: CASPGQGLGNYGYTF.

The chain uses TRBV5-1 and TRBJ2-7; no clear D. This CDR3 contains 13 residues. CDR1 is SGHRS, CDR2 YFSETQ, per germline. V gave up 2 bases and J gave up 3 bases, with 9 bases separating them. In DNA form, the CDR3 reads TGCGCCAGCAGCTTTGGGCAAAACTACGAGCAGTACTTC. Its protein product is CASSFGQNYEQYF.

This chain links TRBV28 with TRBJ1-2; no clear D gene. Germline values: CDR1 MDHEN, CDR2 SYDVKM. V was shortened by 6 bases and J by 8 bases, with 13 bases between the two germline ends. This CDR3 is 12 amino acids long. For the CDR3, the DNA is TGTGCCAGCAGAAGGGAGATAGGGGGCTACACCTTC. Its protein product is CASRREIGGYTF.